The entry that follows covers one T cell receptor beta chain sequence. Libraries were prepared by immunoSEQ multiplex PCR; TCRdb keeps only in-frame clonotypes and omits some of them. The sample gives under 75,000 clones, about nine tenths of which show up once; 0.95% to 1.5% is in the top ten. The sample is drawn from a study of control samples from healthy donors and cancer patients. This CDR3 has 14 residues. Trimming removed 1 base at V and 1 base at J, with 7 bases between. Germline CDR1 and CDR2: LGHDT and YNNKEL (reference sequence). The TCR comes from a woman between 45 and 60 years old with colorectal cancer. The genes are TRBV3-1 (or the pseudogene TRBV3-2) and TRBJ1-2; no clear D. Sequencing used PBMCs. This CDR3 is CASSQGQLNYGYTF. For the CDR3, the DNA is TGTGCCAGCAGCCAAGGGCAACTTAACTATGGCTACACCTTC.